The clone carrying this T cell receptor beta chain has more than one count but fewer than ten. The CDR3 is 15 residues long. After removal of 6 bases from V and 2 bases from J, the junction contained 10 bases not matched to a gene. Germline CDR1 KGHSH, CDR2 LQKENI. These data originate in a study of CD8 T cells in Susac syndrome. In blood CD8+ and CD4+ T cells, TCR beta underwent sequencing. The multiple sclerosis controls consisted of treatment-naive patients with relapsing-remitting disease, either stable or active. Isolation of CD8+ and CD4+ T cells was performed negatively, whereas enrichment of TEMRA cells was done by FACS. RNA in amounts of roughly 0.5 to 1 ug was reverse transcribed with random hexamers. Amplification of TCR beta CDR3 used immunoSEQ multiplex PCR across 54 Vbeta and 13 Jbeta. TCRdb re-analysed the immunoSEQ multiplex PCR reads in MiXCR, keeping a single row per CDR3 protein. The profile shows under 150,000 distinct CDR3 sequences, 80% to 85% of them singletons.

The sequence derives from a human donor with multiple sclerosis. The chain has TRBV18 and TRBJ2-7, with 7 nucleotides matching TRBD1. Sequencing was performed on CD8+ T cells from PBMCs. The CDR3 nucleotides read TGTGCCAGCTCCCTTGGCCAGGGGGTAGCCTACGAGCAGTACTTC. This gives the protein CASSLGQGVAYEQYF.